The rows below give T cell receptor beta chains drawn from one sample of a study of graft-versus-host responses after intestinal transplantation. No antigen is known for these receptors. The table came from immunoSEQ multiplex PCR; TCRdb's copy has only in-frame clones and leaves some out. In the table there are 90,000 to 100,000 clones, more than 85% of which are singletons. The sample here was unstimulated CD8+ T cells sorted from spleen or lymph node cells, taken before intestinal transplant. The receptor set was obtained from a human donor who received an intestinal transplant. Both conserved end residues are part of each CDR3. Each record gives: CDR3 DNA, CDR3 protein, D gene, clone size, V gene, J gene. The D gene is left open where the match is weak. Size is stated for part of the rows, as once, few or many counts, or as a class when the clone is expanded.

CDR3nt: TGCAGCGTTGAAGATCGGAGGACTGAAGCTTTCTTT
CDR3aa: CSVEDRRTEAFF
d_gene: NA
abundance: NA
v_gene: TRBV29-1
j_gene: TRBJ1-1

CDR3nt: TGTGCCAGCTCCGGACAGGGCTGGGGGTCGCAGTTTTTT
CDR3aa: CASSGQGWGSQFF
d_gene: TRBD1
abundance: NA
v_gene: TRBV19
j_gene: TRBJ1-4

CDR3nt: TGTGCCAGCAGCTTATCAGGGGTACAAAGCTACGAGCAGTACTTC
CDR3aa: CASSLSGVQSYEQYF
d_gene: NA
abundance: NA
v_gene: TRBV7-2
j_gene: TRBJ2-7

CDR3nt: TGTGCCAGCAGCAACTTAGAGGGGGCGGAAACCGGGGAGCTGTTTTTT
CDR3aa: CASSNLEGAETGELFF
d_gene: TRBD1
abundance: NA
v_gene: TRBV11-2
j_gene: TRBJ2-2

CDR3nt: TGTGCCAGTAGCTCAAAGGACAGGGTGGATGGCTACACCTTC
CDR3aa: CASSSKDRVDGYTF
d_gene: TRBD1
abundance: NA
v_gene: TRBV19
j_gene: TRBJ1-2

CDR3nt: TGTGCCAGCAGTGGTCGTGGACAGGGAAACACTGAAGCTTTCTTT
CDR3aa: CASSGRGQGNTEAFF
d_gene: TRBD1
abundance: NA
v_gene: TRBV6-1
j_gene: TRBJ1-1

CDR3nt: TGCGCCAGCAGCCGAGCCCCCGACAGGGTGGGGGACGAGCAGTACTTC
CDR3aa: CASSRAPDRVGDEQYF
d_gene: TRBD1
abundance: NA
v_gene: TRBV4-1
j_gene: TRBJ2-7

CDR3nt: TGTGCCAGCAGCCCCCGGTCCGCCCTCGAGCAGTACTTC
CDR3aa: CASSPRSALEQYF
d_gene: NA
abundance: once
v_gene: TRBV7-9
j_gene: TRBJ2-7

CDR3nt: TGTGCCAGCAGCTACAGGGGAGAGGGCTACACCTTC
CDR3aa: CASSYRGEGYTF
d_gene: TRBD1
abundance: once
v_gene: TRBV27
j_gene: TRBJ1-2

CDR3nt: TGTGCCAGCAGCGTAGCATTAGCCTCCTACAATGAGCAGTTCTTC
CDR3aa: CASSVALASYNEQFF
d_gene: NA
abundance: NA
v_gene: TRBV9
j_gene: TRBJ2-1

CDR3nt: TGTGCCAGCAGCTTGCCAGGGGGTGCGTCCTACAATGAGCAGTTCTTC
CDR3aa: CASSLPGGASYNEQFF
d_gene: TRBD1
abundance: once
v_gene: TRBV5-6
j_gene: TRBJ2-1

CDR3nt: TGTGCCAGTAGTATCGGGGGGGGGATCACAGATACGCAGTATTTT
CDR3aa: CASSIGGGITDTQYF
d_gene: TRBD2
abundance: NA
v_gene: TRBV19
j_gene: TRBJ2-3

CDR3nt: TGTGCCAGCAGTCCGCTTAGCTCCTACAATGAGCAGTTCTTC
CDR3aa: CASSPLSSYNEQFF
d_gene: NA
abundance: NA
v_gene: TRBV27
j_gene: TRBJ2-1

CDR3nt: TGTGCCAGTAGTAATATGGAGACTAGCTACAATGAGCAGTTCTTC
CDR3aa: CASSNMETSYNEQFF
d_gene: NA
abundance: NA
v_gene: TRBV19
j_gene: TRBJ2-1

CDR3nt: TGTGCCAGCAGTTTAAAGGGGCCATCAACTAATGAAAAACTGTTTTTT
CDR3aa: CASSLKGPSTNEKLFF
d_gene: NA
abundance: NA
v_gene: TRBV27
j_gene: TRBJ1-4

CDR3nt: TGTGCCAGCAGCGACCGTAGCGGGAGCCAAGAGACCCAGTACTTC
CDR3aa: CASSDRSGSQETQYF
d_gene: TRBD2
abundance: NA
v_gene: TRBV9
j_gene: TRBJ2-5

CDR3nt: TGTGCCAGCTCCACGGTAATGAACACTGAAGCTTTCTTT
CDR3aa: CASSTVMNTEAFF
d_gene: NA
abundance: NA
v_gene: TRBV5-6
j_gene: TRBJ1-1

CDR3nt: TGTGCCAGCAGTTTTTTTGGCCCTGAAGCTTTCTTT
CDR3aa: CASSFFGPEAFF
d_gene: NA
abundance: NA
v_gene: TRBV28
j_gene: TRBJ1-1

CDR3nt: TGTGCCAGCAGCTCGGCCAGGGGAAATGAGCAGTTCTTC
CDR3aa: CASSSARGNEQFF
d_gene: NA
abundance: NA
v_gene: TRBV5-5
j_gene: TRBJ2-1

CDR3nt: TGTGCCAGCAGCTCCTCGCCGGGACTAGCAGAGCAAGAGACCCAGTACTTC
CDR3aa: CASSSSPGLAEQETQYF
d_gene: TRBD2
abundance: NA
v_gene: TRBV7-2
j_gene: TRBJ2-5

CDR3nt: TGCGCCAGCAGCTTGGGGGGCGGCGCGAACACCGGGGAGCTGTTTTTT
CDR3aa: CASSLGGGANTGELFF
d_gene: NA
abundance: NA
v_gene: TRBV5-1
j_gene: TRBJ2-2

CDR3nt: TGTGCCAGCGGAGGAGGCAATCAGCCCCAGCATTTT
CDR3aa: CASGGGNQPQHF
d_gene: NA
abundance: NA
v_gene: TRBV7-9
j_gene: TRBJ1-5

CDR3nt: TGCAGCGTTGAAGGAGCAGGGGATTCCTACGAGCAGTACTTC
CDR3aa: CSVEGAGDSYEQYF
d_gene: NA
abundance: NA
v_gene: TRBV29-1
j_gene: TRBJ2-7

CDR3nt: TGCGCCAGCAGTGAGTCCGGGACAGGATCGAACACCGGGGAGCTGTTTTTT
CDR3aa: CASSESGTGSNTGELFF
d_gene: TRBD1
abundance: NA
v_gene: TRBV10-2
j_gene: TRBJ2-2

CDR3nt: TGTGCCAGCAGCTTCCGGACAGGTCCCCAAGAGACCCAGTACTTC
CDR3aa: CASSFRTGPQETQYF
d_gene: TRBD1
abundance: NA
v_gene: TRBV7-9
j_gene: TRBJ2-5

CDR3nt: TGTGCCAGCAGCGTTGGACTAGCGGGGGGGCCGTACACAGATACGCAGTATTTT
CDR3aa: CASSVGLAGGPYTDTQYF
d_gene: TRBD2
abundance: NA
v_gene: TRBV9
j_gene: TRBJ2-3

CDR3nt: TGTGCCAGCAGTCGGCCCGGGACTAGGGACAAAGAGACCCAGTACTTC
CDR3aa: CASSRPGTRDKETQYF
d_gene: TRBD2
abundance: NA
v_gene: TRBV28
j_gene: TRBJ2-5

CDR3nt: TGTGCCAGCAGCTTCGTAGGACTAGCGGGAGAGGATACGCAGTATTTT
CDR3aa: CASSFVGLAGEDTQYF
d_gene: TRBD2
abundance: NA
v_gene: TRBV7-2
j_gene: TRBJ2-3

CDR3nt: TGTGCCAGCAGCTCCTTACAGGGATTCTACGGCTACACCTTC
CDR3aa: CASSSLQGFYGYTF
d_gene: NA
abundance: NA
v_gene: TRBV11-2
j_gene: TRBJ1-2

CDR3nt: TGCGCCAGCAGTGAGTCGCGGTCCTACGAGCAGTACTTC
CDR3aa: CASSESRSYEQYF
d_gene: NA
abundance: NA
v_gene: TRBV10-2
j_gene: TRBJ2-7

CDR3nt: TGTGCCAGCAGCTTTCAGACTAGCGGGAGCACAGATACGCAGTATTTT
CDR3aa: CASSFQTSGSTDTQYF
d_gene: TRBD2
abundance: NA
v_gene: TRBV7-2
j_gene: TRBJ2-3

CDR3nt: TGTGCCACCAGCGAGAGCAATCAGCCCCAGCATTTT
CDR3aa: CATSESNQPQHF
d_gene: NA
abundance: NA
v_gene: TRBV15
j_gene: TRBJ1-5

CDR3nt: TGTGCCAGCAGCGTCTTGGGACAGGGGGCAGATACGCAGTATTTT
CDR3aa: CASSVLGQGADTQYF
d_gene: TRBD1
abundance: NA
v_gene: TRBV9
j_gene: TRBJ2-3

CDR3nt: TGTGCCAGCAGCTTGGGGCAGGGGGGTTCACCCCTCCACTTT
CDR3aa: CASSLGQGGSPLHF
d_gene: TRBD1
abundance: NA
v_gene: TRBV5-6
j_gene: TRBJ1-6

CDR3nt: TGCGCCAGCAGTACCGGCAGACTGAACAATGAGCAGTTCTTC
CDR3aa: CASSTGRLNNEQFF
d_gene: NA
abundance: NA
v_gene: TRBV5-1
j_gene: TRBJ2-1

CDR3nt: TGTGCCAGCAGTCCCTGGGGCAGCGGGGTGGATGAGCAGTTCTTC
CDR3aa: CASSPWGSGVDEQFF
d_gene: TRBD2
abundance: NA
v_gene: TRBV27
j_gene: TRBJ2-1

CDR3nt: TGTGCCAGCAGTTCGGACAGGTACACAGATACGCAGTATTTT
CDR3aa: CASSSDRYTDTQYF
d_gene: TRBD1
abundance: NA
v_gene: TRBV6-1
j_gene: TRBJ2-3

CDR3nt: TGTGCCAGCAGCTTCCCGGGCAATGAGCAGTTCTTC
CDR3aa: CASSFPGNEQFF
d_gene: NA
abundance: NA
v_gene: TRBV7-9
j_gene: TRBJ2-1

CDR3nt: TGCGCCAGCAGCTTGGGAGGACAGGGCTCTGGAAACACCATATATTTT
CDR3aa: CASSLGGQGSGNTIYF
d_gene: TRBD1
abundance: NA
v_gene: TRBV5-1
j_gene: TRBJ1-3

CDR3nt: TGTGCCAGCAGCCCGGCGGATAATGAAGCTTTCTTT
CDR3aa: CASSPADNEAFF
d_gene: NA
abundance: NA
v_gene: TRBV7-9
j_gene: TRBJ1-1

CDR3nt: TGTGCTAGTGGTTTGATCCGGACAGGGGGAATGAGTCAGCCCCAGCATTTT
CDR3aa: CASGLIRTGGMSQPQHF
d_gene: TRBD1
abundance: NA
v_gene: TRBV12-5
j_gene: TRBJ1-5

CDR3nt: TGTGCCAGCAGTTTATCGGAGGGACTAGCGGGGGGCACAGATACGCAGTATTTT
CDR3aa: CASSLSEGLAGGTDTQYF
d_gene: TRBD2
abundance: once
v_gene: TRBV27
j_gene: TRBJ2-3

CDR3nt: TGCAGCGTTGAATTGGGGGCGCGTGGCTACACCTTC
CDR3aa: CSVELGARGYTF
d_gene: NA
abundance: NA
v_gene: TRBV29-1
j_gene: TRBJ1-2

CDR3nt: TGTGCCTGGAGTGTACGCCGTCTAGCGGGGTACGAGCAGTACTTC
CDR3aa: CAWSVRRLAGYEQYF
d_gene: TRBD2
abundance: NA
v_gene: TRBV30
j_gene: TRBJ2-7

CDR3nt: TGTGCCAGCAGCTTGCCTCACTCGCGAACGAACACCGGGGAGCTGTTTTTT
CDR3aa: CASSLPHSRTNTGELFF
d_gene: NA
abundance: NA
v_gene: TRBV11-2
j_gene: TRBJ2-2

CDR3nt: TGTGCAAGTCGCACTCCGACTAGCGGGGGGACAGATACGCAGTATTTT
CDR3aa: CASRTPTSGGTDTQYF
d_gene: NA
abundance: NA
v_gene: TRBV12-2
j_gene: TRBJ2-3

CDR3nt: TGTGCCAGCAGTAACACGGGACTAGCGTTGGATACGCAGTATTTT
CDR3aa: CASSNTGLALDTQYF
d_gene: TRBD2
abundance: once
v_gene: TRBV27
j_gene: TRBJ2-3

CDR3nt: TGCGCCAGCAGCCAACTTCTCGCGGCTAACTATGGCTACACCTTC
CDR3aa: CASSQLLAANYGYTF
d_gene: NA
abundance: NA
v_gene: TRBV4-1
j_gene: TRBJ1-2

CDR3nt: TGTGCCAGTAGTATGGGGACTAGCGGGAGGGCCCCAGATACGCAGTATTTT
CDR3aa: CASSMGTSGRAPDTQYF
d_gene: TRBD2
abundance: once
v_gene: TRBV19
j_gene: TRBJ2-3

CDR3nt: TGTGCCAGCAGCACCCGAATCAACAGGGCGATGAACACTGAAGCTTTCTTT
CDR3aa: CASSTRINRAMNTEAFF
d_gene: NA
abundance: NA
v_gene: TRBV5-5
j_gene: TRBJ1-1

CDR3nt: TGTGCCAGCAGCGCAACCCCGGCCCCCGCAGGGGTCTTCGGGGCCAACGTCCTGACTTTC
CDR3aa: CASSATPAPAGVFGANVLTF
d_gene: NA
abundance: once
v_gene: TRBV9
j_gene: TRBJ2-6

CDR3nt: TGCGCCAGCAGCTCAGCGGGGGGGCCCTACAATGAGCAGTTCTTC
CDR3aa: CASSSAGGPYNEQFF
d_gene: TRBD2
abundance: NA
v_gene: TRBV5-1
j_gene: TRBJ2-1

CDR3nt: TGTGCCAGCAGCCAAGCCCCGCCTGCTACTGGGGCCAACGTCCTGACTTTC
CDR3aa: CASSQAPPATGANVLTF
d_gene: NA
abundance: NA
v_gene: TRBV14
j_gene: TRBJ2-6

CDR3nt: TGTGCCAGCAGTTTATTGTGGGGCAGGGGATCCGGCTACACCTTC
CDR3aa: CASSLLWGRGSGYTF
d_gene: NA
abundance: once
v_gene: TRBV28
j_gene: TRBJ1-2

CDR3nt: TGTGCCAGCAGTTTGACAGGGGGGAACACTGAAGCTTTCTTT
CDR3aa: CASSLTGGNTEAFF
d_gene: TRBD1
abundance: NA
v_gene: TRBV27
j_gene: TRBJ1-1

CDR3nt: TGTGCCAGCAGTCCATTGGACAGGGTATCCTACGAGCAGTACTTC
CDR3aa: CASSPLDRVSYEQYF
d_gene: TRBD1
abundance: NA
v_gene: TRBV27
j_gene: TRBJ2-7

CDR3nt: TGCGCCAGCAGTGAGTTTCCCGGGACATCCTACAATGAGCAGTTCTTC
CDR3aa: CASSEFPGTSYNEQFF
d_gene: NA
abundance: NA
v_gene: TRBV10-1
j_gene: TRBJ2-1

CDR3nt: TGTGCCAGCAGCTCGTCCCAGTACACTGAAGCTTTCTTT
CDR3aa: CASSSSQYTEAFF
d_gene: NA
abundance: NA
v_gene: TRBV5-4
j_gene: TRBJ1-1

CDR3nt: TGTGCCAGCAGCTTTGAATCGTGGCATACGCAGTATTTT
CDR3aa: CASSFESWHTQYF
d_gene: NA
abundance: NA
v_gene: TRBV7-2
j_gene: TRBJ2-3